Each of the 4 T cell receptor beta chains below was sequenced from the same sample in a study of response to subunit inactivated influenza vaccine. TCRdb independently ran MiXCR on the RT-PCR reads; one entry per CDR3 protein. The sample gives hundreds of thousands of distinct CDR3 sequences, about 18% of which show up once; 11% is in the top ten. The sample consisted of PBMCs from blood, taken approximately 5 days after vaccination. These receptors were obtained from a man aged 45 to 65 who received an inactivated influenza vaccine.

V and J are TRBV16 and TRBJ2-7, with D tentatively TRBD2 (6 bases). Germline loops: CDR1 KGHSY, CDR2 FQNENV. The CDR3 has 14 residues. Trimming shortened V by 0 bases and J by 3 bases, and 9 bases separated the two germline ends. CDR3 DNA: TGTGCCAGCAGCCAATCTGCCGGGGGCTACGAGCAGTACTTC. Amino acids: CASSQSAGGYEQYF.

In this sample, this clonotype turned up a few times. The V and J genes are TRBV7-6 and TRBJ2-5; no firm D call. In germline, CDR1 is SGHVS, CDR2 FNYEAQ. The ends were cut back, 1 base at V and 7 bases at J, with 7 bases in the middle. The CDR3 is made up of 12 amino acids. The CDR3 nucleotides are TGTGCCAGCAGCTTAGACGATCGGACCCAGTACTTC. It translates to CASSLDDRTQYF.

This clonotype has more than one count but fewer than ten. The chain couples TRBV14 to TRBJ2-7; a possible D gene is TRBD1 (7 bases). Germline values: CDR1 SGHDN, CDR2 FVKESK. This CDR3 comprises 12 residues. V shed 1 base and J shed 10 bases, with 11 bases lying between them. The CDR3 region is CASSQAGGGQYF. In DNA, the CDR3 is TGTGCCAGCAGCCAAGCTGGAGGGGGCCAGTACTTC.

The table lists this clonotype with many counts. V is TRBV4-2 and J is TRBJ2-3; weak D call: TRBD2 (5 bases). CDR3 length: 14 residues. Trimming took 1 base from V and 1 from J, leaving 6 bases between them. Germline V lookup: CDR1 LGHNA, CDR2 YNFKEQ. This chain's CDR3 is CASSQGTGTDTQYF. The DNA for the CDR3 is TGTGCCAGCAGCCAAGGGACTGGCACAGATACGCAGTATTTT.